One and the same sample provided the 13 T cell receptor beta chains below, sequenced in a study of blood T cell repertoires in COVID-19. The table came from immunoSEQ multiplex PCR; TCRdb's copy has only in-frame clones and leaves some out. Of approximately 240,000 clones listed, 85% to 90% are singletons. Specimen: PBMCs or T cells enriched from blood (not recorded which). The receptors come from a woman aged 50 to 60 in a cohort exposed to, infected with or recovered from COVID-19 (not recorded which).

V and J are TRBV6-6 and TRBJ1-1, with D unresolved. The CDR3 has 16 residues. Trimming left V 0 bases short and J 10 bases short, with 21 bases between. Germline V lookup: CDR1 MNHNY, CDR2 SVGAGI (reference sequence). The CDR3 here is CASSYSTGRVTSGAFF. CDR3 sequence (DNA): TGTGCCAGCAGTTACTCTACTGGGAGGGTAACCTCAGGAGCTTTCTTT.

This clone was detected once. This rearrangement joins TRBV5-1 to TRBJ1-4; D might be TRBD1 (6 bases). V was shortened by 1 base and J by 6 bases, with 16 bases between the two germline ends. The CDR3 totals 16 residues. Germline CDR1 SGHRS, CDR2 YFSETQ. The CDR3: CASSLSQGELHEKLFF. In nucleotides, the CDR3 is TGCGCCAGCAGCTTGTCACAGGGAGAGCTTCATGAAAAACTGTTTTTT.

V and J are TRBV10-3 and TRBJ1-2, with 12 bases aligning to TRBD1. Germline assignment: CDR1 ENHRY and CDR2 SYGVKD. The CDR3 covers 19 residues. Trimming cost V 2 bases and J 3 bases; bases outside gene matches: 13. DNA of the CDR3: TGTGCCATCAGTGAGCCGCCCGGGACAGGGGGCCGCGGCGACTATGGCTACACCTTC. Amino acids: CAISEPPGTGGRGDYGYTF.

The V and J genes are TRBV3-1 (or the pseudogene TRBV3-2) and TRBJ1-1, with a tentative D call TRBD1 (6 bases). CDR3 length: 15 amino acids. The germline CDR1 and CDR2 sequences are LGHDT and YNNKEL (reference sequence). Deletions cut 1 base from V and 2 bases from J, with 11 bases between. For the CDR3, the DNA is TGTGCCAGCAGCCAAGCCCCGGGGGGCAACACTGAAGCTTTCTTT. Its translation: CASSQAPGGNTEAFF.

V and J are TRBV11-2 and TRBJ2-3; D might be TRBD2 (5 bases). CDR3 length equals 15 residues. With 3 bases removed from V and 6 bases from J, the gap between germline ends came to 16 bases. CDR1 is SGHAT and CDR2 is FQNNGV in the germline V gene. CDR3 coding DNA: TGTGCCAGCAGCTTCGCGGCGGGTAGATTGGATACGCAGTATTTT. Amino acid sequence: CASSFAAGRLDTQYF.

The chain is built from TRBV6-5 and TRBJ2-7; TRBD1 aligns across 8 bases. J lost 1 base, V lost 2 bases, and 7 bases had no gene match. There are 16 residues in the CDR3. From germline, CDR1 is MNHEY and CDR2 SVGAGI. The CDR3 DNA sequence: TGTGCCAGCAGTTACCGCCAGGGGGCTCGATCCTACGAGCAGTACTTC. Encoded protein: CASSYRQGARSYEQYF.

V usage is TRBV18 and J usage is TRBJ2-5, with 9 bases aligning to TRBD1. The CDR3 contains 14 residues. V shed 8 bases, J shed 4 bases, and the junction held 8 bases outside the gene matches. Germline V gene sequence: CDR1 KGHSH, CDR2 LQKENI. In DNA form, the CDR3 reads TGTGCCAGCCGTCCGGGACAGGGACCAGAGACCCAGTACTTC. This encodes CASRPGQGPETQYF.

The CDR3 loop reads CASSQVGGNTEAFF. In DNA, the CDR3 is TGTGCCAGCAGCCAAGTAGGGGGGAACACTGAAGCTTTCTTT. The chain joins TRBV9 to TRBJ1-1, with D tentatively TRBD1 (6 bases). The CDR3 extends over 14 amino acids. The germline V and J ends were trimmed by 4 bases and 1 base, with 11 bases remaining between them. Per the germline V gene, CDR1 is SGDLS and CDR2 is YYNGEE.

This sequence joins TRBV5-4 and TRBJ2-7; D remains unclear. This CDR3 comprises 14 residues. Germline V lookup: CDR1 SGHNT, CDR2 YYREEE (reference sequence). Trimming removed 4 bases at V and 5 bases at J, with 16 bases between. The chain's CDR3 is CASSMQLTVHEQYF. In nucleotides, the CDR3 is TGTGCCAGCAGCATGCAATTAACGGTCCACGAGCAGTACTTC.

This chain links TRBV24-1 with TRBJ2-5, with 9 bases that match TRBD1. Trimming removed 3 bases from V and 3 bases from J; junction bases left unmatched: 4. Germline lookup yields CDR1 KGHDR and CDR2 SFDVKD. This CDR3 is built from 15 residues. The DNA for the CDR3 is TGTGCCACCAGTGATGGGACAGGGCGAAAAGAGACCCAGTACTTC. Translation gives CATSDGTGRKETQYF.

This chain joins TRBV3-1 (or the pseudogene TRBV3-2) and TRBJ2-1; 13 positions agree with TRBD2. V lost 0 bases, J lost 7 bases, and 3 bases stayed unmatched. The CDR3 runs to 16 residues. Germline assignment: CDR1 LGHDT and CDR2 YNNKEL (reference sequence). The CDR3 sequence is CASSQERLAGGNEQFF. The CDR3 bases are TGTGCCAGCAGCCAAGAGAGACTAGCGGGGGGAAATGAGCAGTTCTTC.

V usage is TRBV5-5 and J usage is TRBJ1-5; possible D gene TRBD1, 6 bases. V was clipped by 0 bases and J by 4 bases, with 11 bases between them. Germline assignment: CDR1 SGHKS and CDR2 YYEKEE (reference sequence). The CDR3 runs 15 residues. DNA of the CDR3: TGTGCCAGCAGCTTGGCCGGGACACTAAATCAGCCCCAGCATTTT. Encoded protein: CASSLAGTLNQPQHF.

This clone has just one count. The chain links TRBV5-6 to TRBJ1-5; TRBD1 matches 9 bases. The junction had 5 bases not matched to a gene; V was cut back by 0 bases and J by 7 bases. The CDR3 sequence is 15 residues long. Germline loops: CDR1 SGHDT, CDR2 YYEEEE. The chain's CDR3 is CASSLGTGAYQPQHF. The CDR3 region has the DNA TGTGCCAGCAGCTTGGGGACAGGGGCCTACCAGCCCCAGCATTTT.